The 24 T cell receptor beta chains presented below share a single source sample, sequenced in a study of cytomegalovirus exposure and HLA in healthy donors. The PCR contained 60 Vbeta and 13 Jbeta primers. Assay used: immunoSEQ multiplex PCR; TCRdb lists only in-frame clones, some missing. The sample has about 200,000 clones. The sequenced sample consisted of PBMCs. The source is a girl aged 2 to 10 in good health and CMV-seropositive.

The gene calls are TRBV11-2 and TRBJ2-1; D unclear. V was trimmed by 5 bases and J by 0 bases, leaving 8 bases between them. Germline CDR1 is SGHAT and CDR2 is FQNNGV. The CDR3 extends over 14 amino acids. CDR3 bases: TGTGCCAGCAGCCGACGGAGCTCCTACAATGAGCAGTTCTTC. Translation gives CASSRRSSYNEQFF.

CDR3 in amino acids: CATSREIFTDTQYF. CDR3 DNA sequence: TGTGCCACCAGCAGAGAAATCTTCACAGATACGCAGTATTTT. The rearrangement uses TRBV15 and TRBJ2-3; the D is unclear. The CDR3 loop spans 14 amino acids. Germline-derived CDR1 and CDR2 are LNHNV and YYDKDF (reference sequence). Trimming removed 0 bases at V and 2 bases at J, with 6 bases between.

V usage is TRBV7-9 and J usage is TRBJ2-7, with D possibly being TRBD1 (6 bases). Looked up from germline, CDR1 is SEHNR and CDR2 is FQNEAQ (reference sequence). Deletions cut 5 bases from V and 2 bases from J, with 16 bases between. The CDR3 extends over 15 amino acids. CDR3 nucleotides: TGTGCCAGCAGCCATTCAGGGGCGCCGACCTACGAGCAGTACTTC. Translation: CASSHSGAPTYEQYF.

The rearrangement links TRBV6-5 to TRBJ1-5; D is possibly TRBD1 (6 bases). The CDR3 covers 13 residues. The germline V gene has CDR1 MNHEY and CDR2 SVGAGI. V lost 7 bases and J 4 bases, leaving 11 bases between the germline ends. The chain's CDR3 is CASTTDRNQPQHF. The CDR3, as DNA: TGTGCCAGCACTACGGACAGAAATCAGCCCCAGCATTTT.

V gene TRBV15 combines with J gene TRBJ2-1, with 10 bases matching TRBD2. This CDR3 is 17 amino acids long. CDR1 and CDR2 from the germline V gene are LNHNV and YYDKDF (reference sequence). With 1 base clipped from V and 8 bases from J, the junction kept 11 bases outside the gene matches. The CDR3 sequence: CATSRAAGTSVSDEQFF. The CDR3 DNA reads TGTGCCACCAGCAGAGCCGCCGGGACTAGCGTGTCCGATGAGCAGTTCTTC.

The rearrangement links TRBV5-6 to TRBJ2-1; a possible D gene is TRBD1 (6 bases). Germline values: CDR1 SGHDT, CDR2 YYEEEE. The CDR3 runs to 13 residues. Trimming left V 3 bases short and J 6 bases short, with 10 bases between. The DNA of the CDR3 is TGTGCCAGCAGCTCTACAGGGCTCAATGAGCAGTTCTTC. Protein sequence: CASSSTGLNEQFF.

Notes on this clone: Other DNA sequences in this specimen translate into the identical CDR3. The rearrangement links TRBV19 to TRBJ1-5, with unresolved D. The CDR3 extends over 13 amino acids. The V and J ends lost 3 bases and 4 bases respectively, with 7 bases between them. Germline V lookup: CDR1 LNHDA, CDR2 SQIVND (reference sequence). The CDR3 loop reads CASSIRRNQPQHF. In DNA form, the CDR3 reads TGTGCCAGTAGTATCCGCAGGAATCAGCCCCAGCATTTT.

The rearrangement joins TRBV19 to TRBJ1-2; tentatively, D is TRBD1 (6 bases). Trimming took 3 bases from V and 0 from J, leaving 11 bases between them. Germline CDR1 LNHDA, CDR2 SQIVND (reference sequence). This CDR3 contains 15 residues. For the CDR3, the DNA is TGTGCCAGTAGTATGGATCACAGGGCTAACTATGGCTACACCTTC. Its protein is CASSMDHRANYGYTF.

Turning to this clone: An end of the junction differs from the germline gene, which may be a read error. V is TRBV4-1 and J is TRBJ1-1; 7 nucleotides line up with TRBD1. This CDR3 has 13 residues. CDR1 MGHRA and CDR2 YSYEKL come from the germline V gene. Here the CDR3 DNA reads TGTGCCAGCATCCAACAGGGGCGGACTGAAGCTTTCTTT. Protein sequence: CASIQQGRTEAFF.

The gene calls are TRBV6-1 and TRBJ2-4, with D tentatively TRBD1 (5 bases). The CDR3 extends over 14 amino acids. V was clipped by 6 bases and J by 0 bases, with 9 bases between them. Germline V gene sequence: CDR1 MNHNS, CDR2 SASEGT. Written as DNA, the CDR3 is TGTGCCAGCAGAGACAGTTTAGCCAAAAACATTCAGTACTTC. Protein: CASRDSLAKNIQYF.

V gene TRBV27 combines with J gene TRBJ2-2; 11 bases agree with TRBD1. After removal of 4 bases from V and 3 bases from J, the junction contained 7 bases not matched to a gene. The germline V gene has CDR1 MNHEY and CDR2 SMNVEV (reference sequence). The CDR3 sequence is 17 residues long. The CDR3 region is CASSSIPGQGDTGELFF. The CDR3 DNA is TGTGCCAGCAGTTCAATCCCGGGACAGGGGGACACCGGGGAGCTGTTTTTT.

The gene calls are TRBV30 and TRBJ2-3; TRBD2 matches at 7 bases. Looked up from germline, CDR1 is GTSNPN and CDR2 is SVGIG (reference sequence). V shed 3 bases and J 0 bases; nucleotides not matched to a gene: 6. The CDR3 covers 15 residues. The CDR3 region is CAWRTSVTSTDTQYF. CDR3 in DNA: TGTGCCTGGAGAACTAGCGTTACCAGCACAGATACGCAGTATTTT.

The CDR3 coding sequence is TGTGCCAGCAGTCCCCGGGGACTAGCGGTCTCCTACGAGCAGTACTTC. It encodes CASSPRGLAVSYEQYF. The chain carries TRBV27 and TRBJ2-7, with TRBD2 identical over 11 bases. This CDR3 comprises 16 residues. Germline lookup yields CDR1 MNHEY and CDR2 SMNVEV (reference sequence). V gave up 5 bases and J gave up 0 bases; unmatched junction bases: 6.

The chain has TRBV5-1 and TRBJ1-3; weak D call: TRBD1 (5 bases). Germline-derived CDR1 and CDR2 are SGHRS and YFSETQ. The CDR3 totals 14 residues. Trimming left V 3 bases short and J 3 bases short, with 10 bases between. CDR3 amino acids: CASSSQGLGNTIYF. The CDR3 nucleotides read TGCGCCAGCAGCTCCCAGGGCCTTGGAAACACCATATATTTT.

V usage is TRBV19 and J usage is TRBJ2-7, with 7 bases matching TRBD1. CDR1 and CDR2 from the germline V gene are LNHDA and SQIVND (reference sequence). CDR3 length equals 14 residues. The trim removed 7 bases at V and 3 bases at J, leaving 9 bases unmatched. CDR3 region: CASTPGTDFYEQYF. As DNA, the CDR3 is TGTGCCAGTACCCCCGGGACAGACTTCTACGAGCAGTACTTC.

The V gene is TRBV7-6, the J gene TRBJ2-7, with D possibly matching TRBD2 (5 bases). CDR1 and CDR2 (germline): SGHVS, FNYEAQ. The V end was cut by 6 bases, the J end by 2 bases, with 11 bases between. The CDR3 contains 13 residues. For the CDR3, the DNA is TGTGCCAGCAGTTCTACTAGGACCTACGAGCAGTACTTC. It is translated as CASSSTRTYEQYF.

As concerns this clone: This specimen includes other DNA sequences encoding the same CDR3. The chain is built from TRBV19 and TRBJ2-2; a weak D match, TRBD1 (5 bases). The germline gives CDR1 LNHDA, CDR2 SQIVND (reference sequence). Trimming left V 3 bases short and J 2 bases short, with 7 bases between. The CDR3 covers 14 residues. CDR3 DNA sequence: TGTGCCAGTAGTATTAGGGGCAACACCGGGGAGCTGTTTTTT. Amino acid sequence: CASSIRGNTGELFF.

This chain uses TRBV9 with TRBJ1-2; 9 nucleotides align to TRBD1. The germline V gene has CDR1 SGDLS and CDR2 YYNGEE. After removal of 3 bases from V and 4 bases from J, the junction contained 7 bases not matched to a gene. This CDR3 is 15 amino acids long. In DNA, the CDR3 is TGTGCCAGCAGCGGGACAGGGGCCCCTTTCTATGGCTACACCTTC. Translated, it gives CASSGTGAPFYGYTF.

Notes on this clone: The sample carries other DNA sequences with the same CDR3. The chain uses TRBV6-1 and TRBJ2-5; D is perhaps TRBD2 (5 bases). V was cut by 5 bases and J by 1 base, with 8 bases left in between. CDR3 length: 13 amino acids. Germline CDR1 MNHNS, CDR2 SASEGT. CDR3 in amino acids: CASSSGVQETQYF. Written as DNA, the CDR3 is TGTGCCAGCAGTTCCGGGGTCCAAGAGACCCAGTACTTC.

The chain recombines TRBV5-1 with TRBJ1-3; unclear D gene. CDR1 is SGHRS, CDR2 YFSETQ, per germline. The CDR3 contains 14 residues. Trimming cost V 2 bases and J 4 bases, with 10 bases left between them. CDR3 DNA sequence: TGCGCCAGCAGCTTAAATGACTTCGGAAACACCATATATTTT. Translating it yields CASSLNDFGNTIYF.

The V call is TRBV10-3, the J call TRBJ2-2; TRBD1 agrees at 9 bases. The germline CDR1 and CDR2 sequences are ENHRY and SYGVKD. The trim removed 7 bases at V and 5 bases at J, leaving 8 bases unmatched. The CDR3 length is 15 residues. The chain's CDR3 is CAIKSQGARTGELFF. For the CDR3, the DNA is TGTGCCATCAAGTCACAGGGGGCGCGTACCGGGGAGCTGTTTTTT.

The chain combines TRBV28 with TRBJ2-2; 9 bases agree with TRBD1. The junction had 5 bases not matched to a gene; V was cut back by 4 bases and J by 5 bases. The germline gives CDR1 MDHEN, CDR2 SYDVKM. The CDR3 consists of 15 residues. The CDR3 region has the DNA TGTGCCAGCAGTTCCCGGGACAGGGTGACCGGGGAGCTGTTTTTT. The encoded protein is CASSSRDRVTGELFF.

The chain employs TRBV5-1 and TRBJ2-2, with 10 bases matching TRBD2. CDR1 is SGHRS and CDR2 is YFSETQ in the germline V gene. With V trimmed by 4 bases and J by 1 base, 4 bases remained unmatched. The CDR3 totals 16 residues. In DNA, the CDR3 is TGCGCCAGCAGCGAATCTAGCGGGAGGAACACCGGGGAGCTGTTTTTT. Encoded protein: CASSESSGRNTGELFF.

The rearrangement joins TRBV5-6 to TRBJ2-5; 8 bases are shared with TRBD1. V lost 5 bases to trimming and J lost 4 bases; unmatched junction nucleotides: 4. Per the germline V gene, CDR1 is SGHDT and CDR2 is YYEEEE. The CDR3 has 13 residues. The DNA of the CDR3 is TGTGCCAGCAGGCGAGACAGGGGAGAGACCCAGTACTTC. This sequence encodes CASRRDRGETQYF. Full variable domain (remainder filled in from reference TRBV5-6 and TRBJ2-5): DAGVTQSPTHLIKTRGQQVTLRCSPKSGHDTVSWYQQALGQGPQFIFQYYEEEERQRGNFPDRFSGHQFPNYSSELNVNALLLGDSALYLCASRRDRGETQYFGPGTRLLVL.